This TCR beta chain was sequenced during a study of blood T cell repertoires in COVID-19. Profiled with immunoSEQ multiplex PCR; TCRdb holds only in-frame clones, not every one. The repertoire consists of some 130,000 clones, with around 77% occurring once and the leading ten covering roughly 10%. This CDR3 is 14 amino acids long. The trim removed 4 bases at V and 8 bases at J, leaving 8 bases unmatched. From germline, CDR1 is SGDLS and CDR2 YYNGEE. Sequencing was carried out using peripheral blood. This TCR was recovered from a human donor in a cohort sampled during active COVID-19. The chain uses TRBV9 and TRBJ1-4, with 7 bases lining up with TRBD1. The CDR3 here is CASSQDREYEKLFF. Here the CDR3 DNA reads TGTGCCAGCAGCCAAGACAGGGAGTACGAAAAACTGTTTTTT. Filled out from reference TRBV9 and TRBJ1-4, the complete variable domain reads DSGVTQTPKHLITATGQRVTLRCSPRSGDLSVYWYQQSLDQGLQFLIQYYNGEERAKGNILERFSAQQFPDLHSELNLSSLELGDSALYFCASSQDREYEKLFFGSGTQLSVL.